One sample yielded the 8 T cell receptor beta chains listed below, sequenced in a study of blood T cell repertoires in COVID-19. The assay was immunoSEQ multiplex PCR, and TCRdb's table has in-frame clones only and misses some. Here the sample spans 150,000 to 200,000 clones, roughly 89% being singletons. The sequenced sample consisted of peripheral blood. These receptors were collected from a woman aged 70 to 79 with COVID-19, enrolled during active disease.

The rearrangement links TRBV11-3 to TRBJ2-5; D is undetermined. V gave up 6 bases and J gave up 5 bases, with 7 bases separating them. The CDR3 has 11 residues. Germline-derived CDR1 and CDR2 are SGHNT and YENEEA. CDR3 coding DNA: TGTGCCAGCAGGAAGAGCGAGACCCAGTACTTC. Translating it yields CASRKSETQYF.

This clone appeared once. V and J are TRBV7-2 and TRBJ2-1; the D gene is possibly TRBD2 (6 bases). The germline gives CDR1 SGHTA, CDR2 FQGNSA. The CDR3 sequence is 13 residues long. V lost 2 bases and J lost 10, with 12 bases in between. The CDR3 sequence: CASSLRSGDEQFF. CDR3 in DNA: TGTGCCAGCAGCTTAAGGTCGGGAGACGAGCAGTTCTTC.

The V and J genes are TRBV21-1 and TRBJ2-5; TRBD2 reflects the table's D call only, with no check against the DNA. TRBV21-1 is listed as a pseudogene. CDR3 length equals 14 residues. CDR3 sequence: CATNGGSGRETQYF. The CDR3 nucleotides are TGTGCCACCAACGGGGGTAGCGGGAGAGAGACCCAGTACTTC.

The chain recombines TRBV19 with TRBJ2-5, with TRBD2 identical over 7 bases. V dropped 3 bases and J dropped 1; count of bases not matched to a gene: 2. This CDR3 is 14 amino acids long. Germline CDR1 and CDR2: LNHDA and SQIVND (reference sequence). This CDR3 is CASSMTGGQETQYF. CDR3 nucleotides: TGTGCCAGTAGTATGACGGGAGGCCAAGAGACCCAGTACTTC.

The J gene is TRBJ1-1, the V gene TRBV5-6; D perhaps matches TRBD1 (5 bases). With 6 bases removed from V and 4 bases from J, the gap between germline ends came to 16 bases. The CDR3 contains 14 residues. CDR1 is SGHDT, CDR2 YYEEEE, per germline. CDR3 sequence reads: CASTPQGIATEAFF. The CDR3 nucleotides are TGTGCCAGCACCCCCCAGGGTATAGCCACTGAAGCTTTCTTT.

The CDR3 loop is CASSLEQVSTGYTF. For the CDR3, the DNA is TGTGCCAGCAGCTTAGAACAGGTGTCTACTGGCTACACCTTC. This chain links TRBV11-2 with TRBJ1-2; tentatively, D is TRBD1 (5 bases). V was shortened by 0 bases and J by 7 bases, with 12 bases between the two germline ends. The germline CDR1 and CDR2 sequences are SGHAT and FQNNGV. The CDR3 runs to 14 residues.

V gene TRBV4-3 combines with J gene TRBJ1-4; D is unclear. The CDR3 length is 15 residues. Germline V gene data show CDR1 as LGHNA and CDR2 as YSLEER. Trimming removed 4 bases from V and 1 base from J, with 10 bases in between. CDR3 nucleotides: TGCGCCAGCAGCCGTGATGGCTTAACTAATGAAAAACTGTTTTTT. It yields the protein CASSRDGLTNEKLFF.

The V and J genes are TRBV14 and TRBJ1-6; D unresolved. From germline, CDR1 is SGHDN and CDR2 FVKESK. Trimming shortened V by 1 base and J by 10 bases, and 8 bases separated the two germline ends. The CDR3 extends over 13 amino acids. The chain's CDR3 is CASSQVRESPLHF. The CDR3 bases are TGTGCCAGCAGCCAAGTTCGAGAATCACCCCTCCACTTT.